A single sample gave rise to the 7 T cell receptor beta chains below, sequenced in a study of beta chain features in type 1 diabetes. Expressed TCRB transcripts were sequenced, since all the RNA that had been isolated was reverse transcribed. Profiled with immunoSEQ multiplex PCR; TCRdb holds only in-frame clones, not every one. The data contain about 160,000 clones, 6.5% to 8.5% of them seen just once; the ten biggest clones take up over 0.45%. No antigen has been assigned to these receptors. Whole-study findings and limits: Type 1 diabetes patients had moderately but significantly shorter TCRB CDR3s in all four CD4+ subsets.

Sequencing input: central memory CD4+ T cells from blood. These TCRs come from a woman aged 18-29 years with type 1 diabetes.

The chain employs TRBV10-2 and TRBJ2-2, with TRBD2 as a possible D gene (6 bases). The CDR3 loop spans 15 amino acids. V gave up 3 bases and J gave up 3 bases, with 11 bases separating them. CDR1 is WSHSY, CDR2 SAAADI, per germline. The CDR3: CASSELATYTGELFF. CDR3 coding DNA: TGCGCCAGCAGTGAACTAGCCACTTACACCGGGGAGCTGTTTTTT.

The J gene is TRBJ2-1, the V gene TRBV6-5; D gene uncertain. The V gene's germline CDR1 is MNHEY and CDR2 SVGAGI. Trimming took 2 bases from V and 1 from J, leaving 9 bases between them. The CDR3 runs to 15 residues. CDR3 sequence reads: CASSYRDGSYNEQFF. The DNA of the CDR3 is TGTGCCAGCAGTTACCGTGACGGGTCCTACAATGAGCAGTTCTTC.

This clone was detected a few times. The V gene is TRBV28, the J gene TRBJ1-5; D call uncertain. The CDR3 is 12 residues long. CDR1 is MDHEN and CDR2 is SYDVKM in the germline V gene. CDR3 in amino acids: CGTRVPNQPQHF. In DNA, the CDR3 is TGTGGGACGAGGGTGCCCAATCAGCCCCAGCATTTT.

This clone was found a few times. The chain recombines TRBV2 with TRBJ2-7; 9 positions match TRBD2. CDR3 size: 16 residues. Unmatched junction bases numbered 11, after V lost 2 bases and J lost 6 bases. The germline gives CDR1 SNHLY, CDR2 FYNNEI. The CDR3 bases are TGTGCCAGCAGTGAACGCCTCACGGGACTAGCCAGCGAGCAGTACTTC. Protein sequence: CASSERLTGLASEQYF.

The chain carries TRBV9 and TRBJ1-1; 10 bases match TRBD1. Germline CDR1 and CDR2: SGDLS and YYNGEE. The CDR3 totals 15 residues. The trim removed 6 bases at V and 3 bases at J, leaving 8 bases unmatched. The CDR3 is CASTVLGTGDTEAFF. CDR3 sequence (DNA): TGTGCCAGCACCGTGCTTGGGACAGGGGACACTGAAGCTTTCTTT.

CDR3 bases: TGCGCCAGCAGCCTTCATCCCGGAGGGGCGGTAGACAATGAGCAGTTCTTC. Amino acids: CASSLHPGGAVDNEQFF. J is TRBJ2-1 and V is TRBV4-3, with a possible D match to TRBD2 (6 bases). V was pared by 4 bases and J by 5 bases, with 21 bases between. The CDR3 has 17 residues. Germline V CDR1 and CDR2: LGHNA, YSLEER.

The CDR3 region has the DNA TGTGCCAGCAGTACGCGAAACGAGCAGTACTTC. Protein sequence: CASSTRNEQYF. The chain employs TRBV6-6 and TRBJ2-7; D gene uncertain. The CDR3 consists of 11 residues. Germline V gene lookup returns CDR1 MNHNY and CDR2 SVGAGI (reference sequence). V gave up 5 bases and J gave up 5 bases, with 7 bases separating them.